A single T cell receptor (beta chain) is shown here with its context. These data are taken from a study of T cell responses to AZD1222 COVID-19 vaccine. V was pared by 4 bases and J by 4 bases, with 8 bases of the junction left unmatched. This CDR3 contains 16 residues. Germline V gene sequence: CDR1 SGHRS, CDR2 YFSETQ. Only in-frame clones appear in the TCRdb table, and some are missing; sequencing was by immunoSEQ multiplex PCR. The sample lists about 200,000 clones; approximately 92% were seen once. Sequenced here: peripheral blood, sampled on day 0 of AZD1222 vaccination. V is TRBV5-1 and J is TRBJ1-3; 10 positions agree with TRBD1. The receptor's source is an adult in good health. DNA for the CDR3: TGCGCCAGCAGCCAAGGACAGGGGGGGATCGGAAACACCATATATTTT. Translating gives CASSQGQGGIGNTIYF.